A single sample is the source of the 12 T cell receptor beta chains below, sequenced in a study of blood T cells in healthy people across ages. Then a second PCR, running about 7 to 11 cycles, was carried out with a sample-barcoded 5' primer and a J-beta primer mix. TCRdb itself ran the 5' RACE reads through MiXCR, one entry per CDR3 protein. The table includes over a million distinct CDR3 sequences, around 43% detected once. What was sequenced was blood. These receptors were collected from a woman between 55 and 75 years old in good health.

This chain uses TRBV7-2 with TRBJ2-1; 7 bases align to TRBD1. The trim removed 2 bases at V and 7 bases at J, leaving 8 bases unmatched. CDR3 length equals 15 residues. Germline V CDR1 and CDR2: SGHTA, FQGNSA. This CDR3 is CASSLTGERSNEQFF. In DNA form, the CDR3 reads TGTGCCAGCAGCTTAACAGGGGAACGTTCGAATGAGCAGTTCTTC.

The rearrangement links TRBV2 to TRBJ2-5; 9 bases align to TRBD1. The V gene's germline CDR1 is SNHLY and CDR2 FYNNEI. The CDR3 has 14 amino acids. Unmatched junction bases numbered 5, after V lost 4 bases and J lost 5 bases. As DNA, the CDR3 is TGTGCCAGCAGTGGGGACAGGGCCTGGGAGACCCAGTACTTC. Its protein is CASSGDRAWETQYF.

A remark on this clonotype: This clone may be a read error of a much larger clone one base away. The chain couples TRBV14 to TRBJ2-3; D is perhaps TRBD2 (6 bases). Germline CDR1 reads SGHDN; CDR2 reads FVKESK. V lost 4 bases, J lost 1 base, and 12 bases lay in between. CDR3 length equals 15 residues. CDR3 protein: CASSRVGSGTDTQYF. CDR3 in DNA: TGTGCCAGCAGCCGAGTCGGGAGTGGCACAGATACGCAGTATTTT.

This chain joins TRBV12-3 or TRBV12-4 and TRBJ2-7; tentatively, D is TRBD1 or TRBD2 (5 bases each). This CDR3 is built from 14 residues. The V end lost 5 bases, the J end lost 2 bases, and 13 bases lay between the germline ends. The CDR3 loop is CASSPRGGPYEQYF. CDR3 DNA: TGTGCCAGCAGTCCCCGGGGCGGGCCCTACGAGCAGTACTTC.

The V and J genes are TRBV12-3 or TRBV12-4 and TRBJ2-2; D remains ambiguous. This CDR3 is 15 amino acids long. Trimming stripped 2 bases from V and 6 bases from J, with 13 bases between. CDR3 nucleotide sequence: TGTGCCAGCAGTTTAAAGGGCCCCTCCGCCGGGGAGCTGTTTTTT. Translation: CASSLKGPSAGELFF.

The CDR3 is CASSPDDSVRGGYTF. The CDR3 DNA reads TGTGCCAGCAGCCCAGATGACAGCGTGAGGGGTGGCTACACCTTC. The chain combines TRBV7-9 with TRBJ1-2, with a possible D match to TRBD1 (5 bases). CDR3 length equals 15 residues. CDR1 and CDR2 from the germline V gene are SEHNR and FQNEAQ (reference sequence). V lost 5 bases and J lost 7, with 20 bases in between.

The chain joins TRBV9 to TRBJ1-1; tentatively, D is TRBD1 (5 bases). V lost 5 bases and J lost 11, with 22 bases in between. The germline CDR1 and CDR2 sequences are SGDLS and YYNGEE. The CDR3 is 14 residues long. CDR3: CASRPGTQEGWAFF. In DNA, the CDR3 is TGTGCCAGCAGACCAGGCACACAGGAGGGTTGGGCTTTCTTT.

J is TRBJ2-5 and V is TRBV5-1, with 12 bases matching TRBD2. V dropped 5 bases and J dropped 11; count of bases not matched to a gene: 13. Germline V gene lookup returns CDR1 SGHRS and CDR2 YFSETQ. The CDR3 is 15 residues long. CDR3 coding DNA: TGCGCCAGCAGAAGACTAGCGGGAGCGAACAATGAGCAGTACTTC. It yields the protein CASRRLAGANNEQYF.

The V call is TRBV24-1, the J call TRBJ2-5; 11 bases line up with TRBD2. Unmatched junction bases numbered 5, after V lost 4 bases and J lost 2 bases. The CDR3 is made up of 16 amino acids. Germline loops: CDR1 KGHDR, CDR2 SFDVKD. In nucleotides, the CDR3 is TGTGCCACCAGTGACGCGGGACTAGCGGTTCAAGAGACCCAGTACTTC. Amino acid sequence: CATSDAGLAVQETQYF.

The chain combines TRBV28 with TRBJ2-4; 7 positions agree with TRBD1. CDR1 is MDHEN and CDR2 is SYDVKM in the germline V gene. Trimming at V came to 6 bases and at J to 9 bases, leaving 5 bases not matched to a gene. This CDR3 is built from 12 residues. CDR3 nucleotides: TGTGCCAGCAGGTCGACAGGGATCATTCAGTACTTC. It specifies CASRSTGIIQYF.

This sequence joins TRBV20-1 and TRBJ2-3, with 8 nucleotides matching TRBD2. With V trimmed by 6 bases and J by 0 bases, 5 bases remained unmatched. CDR1 and CDR2 from the germline V gene are DFQATT and SNEGSKA (reference sequence). The CDR3 totals 14 residues. The CDR3: CSAPGGDSTDTQYF. The DNA for the CDR3 is TGCAGTGCCCCGGGGGGGGATAGCACAGATACGCAGTATTTT.

This clonotype turned up a few times. V usage is TRBV20-1 and J usage is TRBJ2-3, with 8 bases aligning to TRBD2. This CDR3 spans 13 amino acids. J lost 5 bases, V lost 4 bases, and 5 bases had no gene match. From germline, CDR1 is DFQATT and CDR2 SNEGSKA (reference sequence). CDR3 sequence: CSAKAGVIDTQYF. The CDR3 region has the DNA TGCAGTGCTAAAGCGGGAGTAATAGATACGCAGTATTTT.